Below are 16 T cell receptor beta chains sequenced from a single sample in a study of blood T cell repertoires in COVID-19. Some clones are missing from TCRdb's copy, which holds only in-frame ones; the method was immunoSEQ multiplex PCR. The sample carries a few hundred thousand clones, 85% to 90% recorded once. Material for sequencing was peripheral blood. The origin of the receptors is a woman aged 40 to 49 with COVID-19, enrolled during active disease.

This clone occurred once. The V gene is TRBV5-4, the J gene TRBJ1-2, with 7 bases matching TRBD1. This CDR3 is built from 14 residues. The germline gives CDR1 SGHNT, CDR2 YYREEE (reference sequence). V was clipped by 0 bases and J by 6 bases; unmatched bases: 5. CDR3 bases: TGTGCCAGCAGCTTGGAGAGACAGGGTAATGGCTACACCTTC. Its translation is CASSLERQGNGYTF.

As DNA, the CDR3 is TGTGCCAGCAGCCCCCCGAATCAGCCCCAGCATTTT. It yields the protein CASSPPNQPQHF. This sequence joins TRBV5-8 and TRBJ1-5, with no clear D. Germline-derived CDR1 and CDR2 are SGHTS and YDEGEE. The CDR3 contains 12 residues. Trimming cost V 4 bases and J 4 bases, with 6 bases left between them.

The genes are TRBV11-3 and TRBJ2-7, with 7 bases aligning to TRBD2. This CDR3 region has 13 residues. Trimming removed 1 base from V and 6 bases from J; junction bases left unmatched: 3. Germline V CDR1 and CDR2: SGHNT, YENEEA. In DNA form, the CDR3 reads TGTGCCAGCAGCTTAGGGGTAGCGGGCGAGCAGTACTTC. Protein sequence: CASSLGVAGEQYF.

CDR3 protein: CASSLWANTGELFF. The CDR3 nucleotides are TGTGCCAGCAGCTTATGGGCCAACACCGGGGAGCTGTTTTTT. This sequence joins TRBV5-4 and TRBJ2-2, with D unclear. Germline loops: CDR1 SGHNT, CDR2 YYREEE (reference sequence). Trimming took 2 bases from V and 2 from J, leaving 7 bases between them. The CDR3 is 14 residues long.

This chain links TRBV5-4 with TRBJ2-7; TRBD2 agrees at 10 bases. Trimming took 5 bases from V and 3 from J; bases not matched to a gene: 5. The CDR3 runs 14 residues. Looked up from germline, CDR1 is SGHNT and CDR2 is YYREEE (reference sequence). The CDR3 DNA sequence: TGTGCCAGCAGTAGGCCTAGCGGGAGCTACGAGCAGTACTTC. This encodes CASSRPSGSYEQYF.

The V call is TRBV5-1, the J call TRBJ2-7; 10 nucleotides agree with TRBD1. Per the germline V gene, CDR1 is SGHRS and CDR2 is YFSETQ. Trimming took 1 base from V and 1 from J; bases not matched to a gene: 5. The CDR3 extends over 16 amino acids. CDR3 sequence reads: CASSLSPDRGSYEQYF. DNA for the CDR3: TGCGCCAGCAGCTTGTCCCCGGACAGGGGGTCCTACGAGCAGTACTTC.

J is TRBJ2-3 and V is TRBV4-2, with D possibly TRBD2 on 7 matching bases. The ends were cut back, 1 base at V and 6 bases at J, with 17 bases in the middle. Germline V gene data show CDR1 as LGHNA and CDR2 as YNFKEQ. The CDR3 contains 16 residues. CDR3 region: CASSQGGGSRSDTQYF. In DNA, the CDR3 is TGTGCCAGCAGCCAAGGCGGGGGCTCCCGGTCGGATACGCAGTATTTT.

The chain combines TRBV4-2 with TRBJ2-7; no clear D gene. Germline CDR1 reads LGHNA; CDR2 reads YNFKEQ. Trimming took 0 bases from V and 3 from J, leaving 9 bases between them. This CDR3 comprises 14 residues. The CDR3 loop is CASSQDIRVYEQYF. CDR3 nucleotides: TGTGCCAGCAGCCAAGATATACGAGTCTACGAGCAGTACTTC.

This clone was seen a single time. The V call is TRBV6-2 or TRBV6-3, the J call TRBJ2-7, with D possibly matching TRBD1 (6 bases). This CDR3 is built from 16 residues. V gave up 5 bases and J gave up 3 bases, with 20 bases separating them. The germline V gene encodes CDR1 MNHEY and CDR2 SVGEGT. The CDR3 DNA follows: TGTGCCAGCAGTAACGGACCGGGACAAGGCGGCTACGAGCAGTACTTC. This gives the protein CASSNGPGQGGYEQYF.

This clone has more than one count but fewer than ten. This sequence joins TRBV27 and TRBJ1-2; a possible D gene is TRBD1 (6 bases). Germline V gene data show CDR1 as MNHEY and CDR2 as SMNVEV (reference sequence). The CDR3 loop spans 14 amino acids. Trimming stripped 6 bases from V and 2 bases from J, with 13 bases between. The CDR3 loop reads CASSTGISNYGYTF. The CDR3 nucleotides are TGTGCCAGCAGCACAGGGATCTCCAACTATGGCTACACCTTC.

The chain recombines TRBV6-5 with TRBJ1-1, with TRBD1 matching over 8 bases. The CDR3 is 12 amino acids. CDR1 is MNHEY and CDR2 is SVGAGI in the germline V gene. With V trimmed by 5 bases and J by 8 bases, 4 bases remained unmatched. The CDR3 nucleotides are TGTGCCAGCAGTCCTTGGACAGGGGAAGCTTTCTTT. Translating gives CASSPWTGEAFF.

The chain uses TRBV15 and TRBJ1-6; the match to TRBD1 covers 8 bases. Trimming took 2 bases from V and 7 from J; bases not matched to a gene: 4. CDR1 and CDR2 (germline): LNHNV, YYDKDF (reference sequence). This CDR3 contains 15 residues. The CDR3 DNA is TGTGCCACCAGCAGAAGTCGACAGGGGAATTCACCCCTCCACTTT. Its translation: CATSRSRQGNSPLHF.

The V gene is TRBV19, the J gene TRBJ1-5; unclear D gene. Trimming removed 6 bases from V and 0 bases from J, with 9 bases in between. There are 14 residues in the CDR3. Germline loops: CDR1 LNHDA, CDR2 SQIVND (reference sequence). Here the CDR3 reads CASRLVHSNQPQHF. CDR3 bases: TGTGCCAGTAGACTAGTTCATAGCAATCAGCCCCAGCATTTT.

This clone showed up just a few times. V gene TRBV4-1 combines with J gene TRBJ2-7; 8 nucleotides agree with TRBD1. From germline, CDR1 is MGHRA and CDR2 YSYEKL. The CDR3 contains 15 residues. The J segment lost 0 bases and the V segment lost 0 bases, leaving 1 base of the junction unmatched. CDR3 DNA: TGCGCCAGCAGCCAAGAGGACAGGGACTCCTACGAGCAGTACTTC. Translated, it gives CASSQEDRDSYEQYF.

DNA of the CDR3: TGTGCCAGCAGTCCCCGTACAGATACGCAGTATTTT. Its protein product is CASSPRTDTQYF. The chain employs TRBV6-2 or TRBV6-3 and TRBJ2-3; D gene unclear. This CDR3 spans 12 amino acids. Deletions cut 5 bases from V and 3 bases from J, with 6 bases between. In germline, CDR1 is MNHEY, CDR2 SVGEGT.

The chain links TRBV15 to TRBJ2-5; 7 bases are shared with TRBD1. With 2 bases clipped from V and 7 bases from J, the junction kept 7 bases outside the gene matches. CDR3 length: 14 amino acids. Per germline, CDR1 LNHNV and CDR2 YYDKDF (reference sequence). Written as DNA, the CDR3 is TGTGCCACCAGCAGACCAGGGACAGACGGGACCCAGTACTTC. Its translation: CATSRPGTDGTQYF.